The clone carrying this TCR beta chain was found a few times. The CDR3 sequence is 19 residues long. The entry originates in a study of T cells in localized non-small cell lung cancer. Clones were sequenced by immunoSEQ multiplex PCR, and TCRdb holds only the in-frame ones, with some missing. The data contain 1,500 to 2,000 clones, 20% to 25% of them singletons. Source: normal lung tissue next to the tumor, taken before any cancer treatment. This chain links TRBV12-1 with TRBJ1-1. TRBV12-1 is marked as a pseudogene. This TCR was sampled from a woman aged 40 to 75 with stage II squamous cell lung carcinoma. The CDR3 sequence: CASSPEPGTPGNMNTEAFF. The CDR3 DNA sequence: TGTGCCAGCAGCCCTGAACCCGGGACCCCGGGGAACATGAACACTGAAGCTTTCTTT.